The rows below give T cell receptor beta chains drawn from one sample of a study of blood T cells in healthy people across ages. TCRdb redid the calling of the 5' RACE reads with MiXCR, one entry per CDR3 protein. The sample has roughly 1,300,000 distinct CDR3 sequences; roughly 59% are singletons. Sequencing was done on a sample of blood. Receptors originate from a young man in good health. The CDR3 runs from the conserved cysteine through the conserved F or W. The D gene is left open where the match is weak. Clone size, where shown, is once, few, many, or a class for clones that have expanded.

V gene: TRBV4-1; J gene: TRBJ1-1; clone size: .; D gene: TRBD1; CDR3 DNA: TGCGCCAGCAGTCCTAATCCCGGGACAGTGAACACTGAAGCTTTCTTT; CDR3 protein: CASSPNPGTVNTEAFF
V gene: TRBV20-1; J gene: TRBJ2-1; clone size: .; D gene: TRBD1; CDR3 DNA: TGCAGTGCTAGAGTTGACGACAGGGGGCCCTACGAGCAGTTCTTC; CDR3 protein: CSARVDDRGPYEQFF
V gene: TRBV27; J gene: TRBJ2-7; clone size: .; D gene: .; CDR3 DNA: TGTGCCAGCAGTTTCGCCGACAGGTCCGAGCAGTACTTC; CDR3 protein: CASSFADRSEQYF
V gene: TRBV5-1; J gene: TRBJ2-1; clone size: few; D gene: .; CDR3 DNA: TGCGCCAGCAGCTTGGGCGCGGACTGGTACAATGAGCAGTTCTTC; CDR3 protein: CASSLGADWYNEQFF
V gene: TRBV10-1; J gene: TRBJ1-2; clone size: few; D gene: .; CDR3 DNA: TGCGCCAGCACACCAGGGGTAGGCAACTATGGCTACACCTTC; CDR3 protein: CASTPGVGNYGYTF
V gene: TRBV5-5; J gene: TRBJ2-7; clone size: once; D gene: TRBD1; CDR3 DNA: TGTGCCAGCAGCTTAACAGGGGGACACTACGAGCAGTACTTC; CDR3 protein: CASSLTGGHYEQYF
V gene: TRBV2; J gene: TRBJ2-3; clone size: .; D gene: .; CDR3 DNA: TGTGCCAGCAGTGTTTTGGGGGGAGCTACAGATACGCAGTATTTT; CDR3 protein: CASSVLGGATDTQYF
V gene: TRBV5-4; J gene: TRBJ2-7; clone size: once; D gene: TRBD2; CDR3 DNA: TGTGCCAGCAGCGACGGGACTATCTACGAGCAGTACTTC; CDR3 protein: CASSDGTIYEQYF
V gene: TRBV10-3; J gene: TRBJ2-5; clone size: few; D gene: .; CDR3 DNA: TGTGCCATCAGCGGCAGCCGAGAGGAGACCCAGTACTTC; CDR3 protein: CAISGSREETQYF
V gene: TRBV29-1; J gene: TRBJ1-1; clone size: .; D gene: .; CDR3 DNA: TGCAGCGTTGGCGGGTCGGAGATGAGTGGGACTGAAGCTTTCTTT; CDR3 protein: CSVGGSEMSGTEAFF
V gene: TRBV10-1; J gene: TRBJ2-5; clone size: .; D gene: TRBD2; CDR3 DNA: TGCGCCAGCAGTGAAATAATAGCGGGAGGGTGGCAAGAGACCCAGTACTTC; CDR3 protein: CASSEIIAGGWQETQYF
V gene: TRBV29-1; J gene: TRBJ2-7; clone size: few; D gene: .; CDR3 DNA: TGCAGCGTTGATAAAGTTCCCTACGAGCAGTACTTC; CDR3 protein: CSVDKVPYEQYF
V gene: TRBV6-6; J gene: TRBJ1-2; clone size: few; D gene: TRBD1; CDR3 DNA: TGTGCCAGCAGACTGGAATCAGGGGGCGGGGGCTATGGCTACACCTTC; CDR3 protein: CASRLESGGGGYGYTF
V gene: TRBV20-1; J gene: TRBJ1-6; clone size: .; D gene: .; CDR3 DNA: TGCAGTGCCAGGGGCCCTAGTTCACCCCTCCACTTT; CDR3 protein: CSARGPSSPLHF
V gene: TRBV12-3/TRBV12-4; J gene: TRBJ1-2; clone size: few; D gene: TRBD1; CDR3 DNA: TGTGCCAGCAGGCCGCGACAGGGGGGCTATGGCTACACCTTC; CDR3 protein: CASRPRQGGYGYTF
V gene: TRBV10-3; J gene: TRBJ1-6; clone size: .; D gene: TRBD1; CDR3 DNA: TGTGCCATAGGGTCGGGCAGGGGGAATTCACCCCTCCACTTT; CDR3 protein: CAIGSGRGNSPLHF
V gene: TRBV4-3; J gene: TRBJ1-6; clone size: .; D gene: .; CDR3 DNA: TGCGCCAGCAGCCAAGGCCGGGGGGGCTCCTATAATTCACCCCTCCACTTT; CDR3 protein: CASSQGRGGSYNSPLHF
V gene: TRBV9; J gene: TRBJ2-5; clone size: .; D gene: .; CDR3 DNA: TGTGCCAGCAGTAATGACTGGACCGGGACCCAGTACTTC; CDR3 protein: CASSNDWTGTQYF
V gene: TRBV2; J gene: TRBJ2-1; clone size: .; D gene: .; CDR3 DNA: TGTGCCAGCAACCTAGACAATGAGCAGTTCTTC; CDR3 protein: CASNLDNEQFF
V gene: TRBV2; J gene: TRBJ1-5; clone size: .; D gene: .; CDR3 DNA: TGTGCCAGCCTGGTCGCTCCGGACAACTATCAGCCCCAGCATTTT; CDR3 protein: CASLVAPDNYQPQHF
V gene: TRBV29-1; J gene: TRBJ2-7; clone size: .; D gene: TRBD1; CDR3 DNA: TGCAGCGTTGAAAGACAGGGATCAGTCCACGAGCAGTACTTC; CDR3 protein: CSVERQGSVHEQYF
V gene: TRBV3-1; J gene: TRBJ2-7; clone size: many; D gene: .; CDR3 DNA: TGTGCCAGCAGCCAAACCAGCTACGAGCAGTACTTC; CDR3 protein: CASSQTSYEQYF
V gene: TRBV13; J gene: TRBJ2-7; clone size: .; D gene: .; CDR3 DNA: TGTGCCAGCAGCCCCTCCCTTAGGGGGGGGTACTACGAGCAGTACTTC; CDR3 protein: CASSPSLRGGYYEQYF
V gene: TRBV6-6; J gene: TRBJ2-7; clone size: .; D gene: TRBD1; CDR3 DNA: TGTGCCAGCAGTAAACAGGGGGCAAGCAACGAGCAGTACTTC; CDR3 protein: CASSKQGASNEQYF
V gene: TRBV20-1; J gene: TRBJ2-1; clone size: once; D gene: .; CDR3 DNA: TGCAGTGCTAATGTTGACAGATACAATGAGCAGTTCTTC; CDR3 protein: CSANVDRYNEQFF
V gene: TRBV4-1; J gene: TRBJ2-1; clone size: .; D gene: TRBD2; CDR3 DNA: TGCGCCAGCAGCCAACCCGGGAGGCACTCCTACAATGAGCAGTTCTTC; CDR3 protein: CASSQPGRHSYNEQFF
V gene: TRBV20-1; J gene: TRBJ2-3; clone size: .; D gene: .; CDR3 DNA: TGCAGTGCCGATACGCCGGGACTCTCAGATTTTACGCAGTATTTT; CDR3 protein: CSADTPGLSDFTQYF
V gene: TRBV4-2; J gene: TRBJ1-2; clone size: .; D gene: TRBD1; CDR3 DNA: TGTGCCAGCCATGCCGGACAGGGGGACTATGGCTACACCTTC; CDR3 protein: CASHAGQGDYGYTF
V gene: TRBV20-1; J gene: TRBJ2-6; clone size: .; D gene: .; CDR3 DNA: TGCAGTGCTAGAGATTACAGGGTCGGGGCCAACGTCCTGACTTTC; CDR3 protein: CSARDYRVGANVLTF
V gene: TRBV10-2; J gene: TRBJ2-1; clone size: .; D gene: .; CDR3 DNA: TGCGCCAGCAGTGACTGGTCCTACAATGAGCAGTTCTTC; CDR3 protein: CASSDWSYNEQFF
V gene: TRBV6-5; J gene: TRBJ2-7; clone size: .; D gene: TRBD2; CDR3 DNA: TGTGCCAGCAGTTACTCAGGGACTAGCGGGAGTCGGTCCTACGAGCAGTACTTC; CDR3 protein: CASSYSGTSGSRSYEQYF
V gene: TRBV2; J gene: TRBJ2-3; clone size: .; D gene: TRBD2; CDR3 DNA: TGTGCCAGCAGTGGTCTAGCGGGTCCCGGAGATACGCAGTATTTT; CDR3 protein: CASSGLAGPGDTQYF
V gene: TRBV27; J gene: TRBJ1-1; clone size: .; D gene: .; CDR3 DNA: TGTGCCAGCAGAGCACAACAGGGTGAAGCTTTCTTT; CDR3 protein: CASRAQQGEAFF
V gene: TRBV10-3; J gene: TRBJ1-4; clone size: .; D gene: TRBD1; CDR3 DNA: TGTGCCATCAGTGCACAGGGGGCGCCTAATGAAAAACTGTTTTTT; CDR3 protein: CAISAQGAPNEKLFF
V gene: TRBV29-1; J gene: TRBJ2-5; clone size: .; D gene: .; CDR3 DNA: TGCAGCGCCGCGCCCGTCGGAGAGACCCAGTACTTC; CDR3 protein: CSAAPVGETQYF
V gene: TRBV7-2; J gene: TRBJ1-2; clone size: .; D gene: .; CDR3 DNA: TGTGCCAGCAGCTATGAGAACTATGGCTACACCTTC; CDR3 protein: CASSYENYGYTF
V gene: TRBV29-1; J gene: TRBJ2-2; clone size: .; D gene: TRBD2; CDR3 DNA: TGCAGCGGATCGGCCGGACTAGCGAACACCGGGGAGCTGTTTTTT; CDR3 protein: CSGSAGLANTGELFF
V gene: TRBV10-3; J gene: TRBJ2-3; clone size: .; D gene: .; CDR3 DNA: TGTGCCATCAGTCCAACCACGGGTTCGGACACAGATACGCAGTATTTT; CDR3 protein: CAISPTTGSDTDTQYF
V gene: TRBV11-1; J gene: TRBJ2-7; clone size: .; D gene: .; CDR3 DNA: TGTGCCAGCAGCTTAATTCTCCCCGGCTCCTACGAGCAGTACTTC; CDR3 protein: CASSLILPGSYEQYF
V gene: TRBV20-1; J gene: TRBJ2-2; clone size: .; D gene: .; CDR3 DNA: TGCAGTGCTCAAAGTATGGGCGAGGAGCTGTTTTTT; CDR3 protein: CSAQSMGEELFF
V gene: TRBV6-6; J gene: TRBJ1-2; clone size: .; D gene: .; CDR3 DNA: TGTGCCAGCAGTCAAAAGGACGGAAGGGGCTACACCTTC; CDR3 protein: CASSQKDGRGYTF
V gene: TRBV12-3/TRBV12-4; J gene: TRBJ1-6; clone size: .; D gene: .; CDR3 DNA: TGTGCCAGCACCAAAACCAGCTCCTATAATTCACCCCTCCACTTT; CDR3 protein: CASTKTSSYNSPLHF
V gene: TRBV27; J gene: TRBJ2-5; clone size: .; D gene: TRBD2; CDR3 DNA: TGTGCCAGCAGTGCGTCGGGACTAGCGGACGAAGAGACCCAGTACTTC; CDR3 protein: CASSASGLADEETQYF
V gene: TRBV6-5; J gene: TRBJ1-2; clone size: few; D gene: .; CDR3 DNA: TGTGCCAGCAGTTTAAAACTCTCGGGGCACAGGGAGGAATATGGCTACACCTTC; CDR3 protein: CASSLKLSGHREEYGYTF
V gene: TRBV25-1; J gene: TRBJ2-7; clone size: .; D gene: .; CDR3 DNA: TGTGCCACCTCAAGGGTAGGAGCGGAGATTTCCGAGCAGTACTTC; CDR3 protein: CATSRVGAEISEQYF
V gene: TRBV4-3; J gene: TRBJ2-2; clone size: .; D gene: TRBD1; CDR3 DNA: TGCGCCAGCAGCCAGGGGACAGGGCCAGGAACCGGGGAGCTGTTTTTT; CDR3 protein: CASSQGTGPGTGELFF